This T cell receptor beta chain was sequenced in a study of blood T cell repertoires in COVID-19. CDR3 length equals 19 residues. V lost 3 bases, J lost 3 bases, and 13 bases stayed unmatched. Germline CDR1 is MDHEN and CDR2 is SYDVKM. Either two negative PCRs, clearance, or symptom resolution qualified Cohort 3 donors as recovered. In the authors' workflow: Researchers report that nucleated cell counts were estimated from reference gene primer amplification. Sequenced by immunoSEQ multiplex PCR; TCRdb stores in-frame clones only, minus some. V and J calls plus clone size are reproduced from that table; the DNA served to infer D and trimming. This table holds a few hundred thousand clones, approximately 83% found once.

The material sequenced was PBMCs or T cells enriched from blood (not recorded which). The chain couples TRBV28 to TRBJ2-1, with 11 bases matching TRBD2. This receptor was taken from a woman in her fifties or sixties who had recovered from COVID-19. CDR3 protein: CASSLNGGGGTSGYNEQFF. The CDR3 nucleotides are TGTGCCAGCAGTTTGAATGGGGGAGGCGGGACTAGCGGCTACAATGAGCAGTTCTTC.